Listed below are T cell receptor beta chains from one sample, sequenced in a study of shared clonotypes between healthy human individuals. The method was immunoSEQ multiplex PCR; TCRdb's version includes in-frame clones alone and lacks a portion of them. The profile shows roughly 2 million clones, 95% of them singletons. Material for sequencing was naive CD4+ T cells sorted from blood. The receptors shown here come from a man in his late teens or twenties in good health. The CDR3 runs from the conserved cysteine through the conserved F or W. The order of the fields is V gene, clone size, D gene, J gene, CDR3 DNA, CDR3 protein. A D gene is named only where the DNA matches it firmly. Size is omitted from some rows. Given values are once, few, many or a class for expanded clones.

TRBV14,.,.,TRBJ2-3,TGTGCCAGCAGCCAAGTCGCTCAGGGGACCGGGCAGTATTTT,CASSQVAQGTGQYF
TRBV5-7,once,.,TRBJ1-5,TGTGCCAGCAGCTTGCCCGTTAATCAGCCCCAGCATTTT,CASSLPVNQPQHF
TRBV25-1,.,.,TRBJ2-1,TGTGCCAGCAGTGAATCGGCGGCTGGTACGAAGCAGTTCTTC,CASSESAAGTKQFF
TRBV5-1,.,.,TRBJ1-1,TGCGCCAGCAGCTTCCTTCTCGGGAACACTGAAGCTTTCTTT,CASSFLLGNTEAFF
TRBV18,once,.,TRBJ2-2,TGTGCCAGCTCACCAGGGATGAACACCGGGGAGCTGTTTTTT,CASSPGMNTGELFF
TRBV5-1,.,.,TRBJ1-1,TGCGCCAGCAGCGTTTCCGGGCAGAACACTGAAGCTTTCTTT,CASSVSGQNTEAFF
TRBV28,.,.,TRBJ1-5,TGTGCCTCAGGGGTTATGAATCAGCCCCAGCATTTT,CASGVMNQPQHF
TRBV5-1,.,TRBD2,TRBJ2-3,TGCGCCAGCAGCTTTAGCGGGAGGGCTTCTAGCACAGATACGCAGTATTTT,CASSFSGRASSTDTQYF
TRBV5-1,.,.,TRBJ2-2,TGCGCCAGCAGCTTGGCGGGGATCACCGGGGAGCTGTTTTTT,CASSLAGITGELFF
TRBV9,.,.,TRBJ1-4,TGTGCCAGCAGCCCACAGGGACGGAAACTGTTTTTT,CASSPQGRKLFF
TRBV30,.,TRBD2,TRBJ2-5,TGTGCCTGGGATACGGGACTAGCTGAGACCCAGTACTTC,CAWDTGLAETQYF
TRBV5-8,.,.,TRBJ1-5,TGTGCCAGCAGCTTGGCGCAGCTGGGCAATCAGCCCCAGCATTTT,CASSLAQLGNQPQHF
TRBV2,once,TRBD1,TRBJ1-2,TGTGCCAGCAGGGATGACAGGGAGGGGTATGGCTACACCTTC,CASRDDREGYGYTF
TRBV10-3,.,.,TRBJ2-2,TGTGCCATCAGCTTGAGGGGGGAGGACACCGGGGAGCTGTTTTTT,CAISLRGEDTGELFF
TRBV7-2,.,.,TRBJ1-3,TGTGCCAGCAGCTTGAATTTGCTTATCTCTGGAAACACCATATATTTT,CASSLNLLISGNTIYF
TRBV10-3,.,.,TRBJ2-5,TGTGCCATCAGTTTTCGACAGACCGACAAAGAGACCCAGTACTTC,CAISFRQTDKETQYF
TRBV7-9,.,.,TRBJ2-5,TGTGCCAGCAGCTACGAGTGGGGGCGCGAGACCCAGTACTTC,CASSYEWGRETQYF
TRBV13,.,.,TRBJ2-1,TGTGCCAGCAGCCCCGTTATCCATAGCGGTAGCTCCTACAATGAGCAGTTCTTC,CASSPVIHSGSSYNEQFF
TRBV27,.,TRBD1,TRBJ2-7,TGTGCCAGCAGGCGGGCGGGACAGGGGAGCCACGAGCAGTACTTC,CASRRAGQGSHEQYF
TRBV7-8,once,.,TRBJ1-2,TGTGCCAGCAGCTTAGTGGGGGACTATGGCTACACCTTC,CASSLVGDYGYTF
TRBV2,.,TRBD2,TRBJ2-3,TGTGCCAGCAAACTAGCGGTCTACACAGATACGCAGTATTTT,CASKLAVYTDTQYF
TRBV28,.,.,TRBJ1-5,TGTGCCAGCAGTTTGGACAACAGCAATCAGCCCCAGCATTTT,CASSLDNSNQPQHF
TRBV5-1,.,TRBD1,TRBJ2-2,TGCGCCAGCAGATCCGGGACAGGGGGCACCGGGGAGCTGTTTTTT,CASRSGTGGTGELFF
TRBV6-1,once,.,TRBJ1-5,TGTGCCAGTTGGGGGGGATCAGGGCCCCAGCATTTT,CASWGGSGPQHF
TRBV2,.,.,TRBJ2-5,TGTGCCAGCAGCATCAGGGATTTAGAGACCCAGTACTTC,CASSIRDLETQYF
TRBV7-9,.,TRBD1,TRBJ1-6,TGTGCCAGCAGCTCCCGACAGGGGGAGAATTCACCCCTCCACTTT,CASSSRQGENSPLHF
TRBV5-1,once,.,TRBJ2-7,TGCGCCAGCAGCGAAACCACGGGACTTTCCTACGAGCAGTACTTC,CASSETTGLSYEQYF
TRBV6-5,.,.,TRBJ2-3,TGTGCCAGCAGTTACGGCAAGGTCACAGATACGCAGTATTTT,CASSYGKVTDTQYF
TRBV19,.,TRBD2,TRBJ2-5,TGTGCCAGTAGTAAGACTAGCGGGCAAGGTGAGACCCAGTACTTC,CASSKTSGQGETQYF
TRBV6-5,once,TRBD1,TRBJ2-3,TGTGCCAGCAATAACAGGGGCTTTGTAGATACGCAGTATTTT,CASNNRGFVDTQYF
TRBV5-1,.,TRBD2,TRBJ2-6,TGCGCCAGCAGCGGAAGACTAGCGGGAGTCGTGTCTGGGGCCAACGTCCTGACTTTC,CASSGRLAGVVSGANVLTF
TRBV27,.,TRBD1,TRBJ1-4,TGTGCCAGCAGTTGGACAGGCAGGAATGAAAAACTGTTTTTT,CASSWTGRNEKLFF
TRBV2,.,.,TRBJ2-3,TGTGCCAGCAGTGAACAGGGGTTCACAGATACGCAGTATTTT,CASSEQGFTDTQYF
TRBV5-6,.,.,TRBJ2-1,TGTGCCAGCAGCTCGGATGGGGGGATGTTTATAGAGCAGTTCTTC,CASSSDGGMFIEQFF
TRBV28,.,.,TRBJ2-7,TGTGCCAGCACAAGTGGGAACGAGCAGTACTTC,CASTSGNEQYF
TRBV18,.,.,TRBJ1-6,TGTGCCAGCTCACTGACAGCCTATAATTCACCCCTCCACTTT,CASSLTAYNSPLHF
TRBV19,.,.,TRBJ1-6,TGTGCCAGTAGTCTTACAGGGAATTCACCCCTCCACTTT,CASSLTGNSPLHF
TRBV18,.,TRBD2,TRBJ2-2,TGTGCCAGCTCACCACCGAGGCTAGCGGTACCCCCAACCCCTGAGAACACCGGGGAGCTGTTTTTT,CASSPPRLAVPPTPENTGELFF
TRBV4-1,.,.,TRBJ1-1,TGCGCCAGCAGCCCGGGACCGGTCTTT,CASSPGPVF
TRBV7-2,.,.,TRBJ2-7,TGTGCCAGCAGCTCAACAGGGATACCCTCCTACGAGCAGTACTTC,CASSSTGIPSYEQYF
TRBV6-1,.,.,TRBJ1-6,TGTGCCAGCAGTGAAAGGGTGGCAGGGTTGGTGAGCTCCTATAATTCACCCCTCCACTTT,CASSERVAGLVSSYNSPLHF
TRBV27,.,.,TRBJ1-5,TGTGCCAGCAGTTTATTAGGTGGACAATGGAGCAATCAGCCCCAGCATTTT,CASSLLGGQWSNQPQHF
TRBV5-3,once,.,TRBJ2-3,TGTGCCAGAACGGGTGGTGGTACAGATACGCAGTATTTT,CARTGGGTDTQYF
TRBV4-3,.,TRBD2,TRBJ2-1,TGCGCCAGCAGCCAATACAACGGGAGGAGCTCCTACAATGAGCAGTTCTTC,CASSQYNGRSSYNEQFF
TRBV28,.,TRBD2,TRBJ2-3,TGTGCCAGCGTCCCCCCCAAACGGGGGGTAAGCACAGATACGCAGTATTTT,CASVPPKRGVSTDTQYF
TRBV11-2,once,.,TRBJ2-5,TGTGCCAGCAGCCCCGCCAGGGTTCCAATGGAGACCCAGTACTTC,CASSPARVPMETQYF
TRBV5-1,.,.,TRBJ2-1,TGCGCCAGCAGCTTGGAAGGGGACCCATTCACTTACAATGAGCAGTTCTTC,CASSLEGDPFTYNEQFF
TRBV11-2,.,.,TRBJ1-6,TGTGCCAGCAGGCCCACGGGCGGGGGAAGTAATTCACCCCTCCACTTT,CASRPTGGGSNSPLHF
TRBV7-2,.,.,TRBJ2-7,TGTGCCAGCGGAGGGGGGGCAGGGCCCTACGAGCAGTACTTC,CASGGGAGPYEQYF
TRBV6-6,.,TRBD1,TRBJ2-5,TGTGCCAGCAGTACCCACAGGGGGGAGACCCAGTACTTC,CASSTHRGETQYF
TRBV5-1,.,.,TRBJ2-5,TGCGCCAGCAGCCCGAGGAGGGGGAGACAAGAGACCCAGTACTTC,CASSPRRGRQETQYF
TRBV11-2,.,.,TRBJ1-1,TGTGCCAGCAGCCCCCGGGTTGGGGCTTTCTTT,CASSPRVGAFF
TRBV19,.,TRBD1,TRBJ1-4,TGTGCCAGTAGCGACAGGGGGCCACCAGAAAAACTGTTTTTT,CASSDRGPPEKLFF
TRBV5-4,.,.,TRBJ2-1,TGTGCCATCGCGGGTCCGGGTTCCTCCTACAATGAGCAGTTCTTC,CAIAGPGSSYNEQFF